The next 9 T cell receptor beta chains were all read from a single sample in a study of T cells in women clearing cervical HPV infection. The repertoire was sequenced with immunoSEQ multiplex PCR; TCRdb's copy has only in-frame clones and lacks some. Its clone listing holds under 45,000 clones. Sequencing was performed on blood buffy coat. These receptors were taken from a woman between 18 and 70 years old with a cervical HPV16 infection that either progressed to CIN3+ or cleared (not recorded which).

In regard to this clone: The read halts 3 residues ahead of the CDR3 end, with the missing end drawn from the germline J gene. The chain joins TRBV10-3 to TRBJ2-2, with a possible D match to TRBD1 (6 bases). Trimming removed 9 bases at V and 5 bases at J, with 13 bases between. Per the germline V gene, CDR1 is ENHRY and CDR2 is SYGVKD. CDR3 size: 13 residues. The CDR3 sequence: CAIGTQLTGELFF. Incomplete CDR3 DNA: TGTGCCATAGGGACACAACTTACCGGGGAG.

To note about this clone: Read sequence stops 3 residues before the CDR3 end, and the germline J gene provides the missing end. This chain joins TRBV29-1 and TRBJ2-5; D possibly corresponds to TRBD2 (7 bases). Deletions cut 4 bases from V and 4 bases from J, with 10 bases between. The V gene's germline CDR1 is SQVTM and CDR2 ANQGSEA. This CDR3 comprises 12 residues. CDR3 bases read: TGCAGCGTTGGGGGGGGCGGAGAGACC. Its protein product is CSVGGGGET. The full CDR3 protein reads CSVGGGGETQYF. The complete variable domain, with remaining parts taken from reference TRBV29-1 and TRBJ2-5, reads SAVISQKPSRDICQRGTSLTIQCQVDSQVTMMFWYRQQPGQSLTLIATANQGSEATYESGFVIDKFPISRPNLTFSTLTVSNMSPEDSSIYLCSVGGGGETQYFGPGTRLLVL.

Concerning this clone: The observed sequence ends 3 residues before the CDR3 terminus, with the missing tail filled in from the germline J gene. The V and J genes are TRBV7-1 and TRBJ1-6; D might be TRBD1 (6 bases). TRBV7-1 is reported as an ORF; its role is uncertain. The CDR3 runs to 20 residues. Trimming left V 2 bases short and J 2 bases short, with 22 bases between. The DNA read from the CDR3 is TGTGCCAGCAGCTCAACACAGACAGGTTCCACTGATCCCTATAATTCACCC. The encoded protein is CASSSTQTGSTDPYNSP. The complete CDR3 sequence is CASSSTQTGSTDPYNSPLHF.

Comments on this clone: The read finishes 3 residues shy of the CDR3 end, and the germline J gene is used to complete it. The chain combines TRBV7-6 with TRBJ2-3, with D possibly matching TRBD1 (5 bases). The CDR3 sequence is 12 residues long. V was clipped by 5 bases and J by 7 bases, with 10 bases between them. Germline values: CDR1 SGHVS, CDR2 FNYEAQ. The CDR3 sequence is CASSLDINTQYF. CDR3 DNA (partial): TGTGCCAGCAGCCTGGACATAAATACG.

The DNA read from the CDR3 is TGCAGCGTTGAGCCAGGGGGGACGTTGTATGGC. Translation: CSVEPGGTLYG. The whole CDR3 is CSVEPGGTLYGYTF. The genes are TRBV29-1 and TRBJ1-2, with 7 positions matching TRBD1. The read ends 3 residues early relative to the CDR3; the germline J gene fills the gap. Trimming took 3 bases from V and 5 from J; bases not matched to a gene: 9. CDR3 length: 14 amino acids. The germline CDR1 and CDR2 sequences are SQVTM and ANQGSEA. The entire variable domain, with the rest obtained from reference TRBV29-1 and TRBJ1-2, is as follows: SAVISQKPSRDICQRGTSLTIQCQVDSQVTMMFWYRQQPGQSLTLIATANQGSEATYESGFVIDKFPISRPNLTFSTLTVSNMSPEDSSIYLCSVEPGGTLYGYTFGSGTRLTVV.

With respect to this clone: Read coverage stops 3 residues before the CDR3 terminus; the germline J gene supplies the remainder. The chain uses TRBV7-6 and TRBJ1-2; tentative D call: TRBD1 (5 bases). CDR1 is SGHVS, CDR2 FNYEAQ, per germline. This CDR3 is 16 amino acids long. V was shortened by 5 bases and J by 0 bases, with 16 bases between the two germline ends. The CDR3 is CASSERAGEPNYGYTF. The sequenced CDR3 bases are TGTGCCAGCAGCGAGCGGGCGGGGGAACCTAACTATGGC.

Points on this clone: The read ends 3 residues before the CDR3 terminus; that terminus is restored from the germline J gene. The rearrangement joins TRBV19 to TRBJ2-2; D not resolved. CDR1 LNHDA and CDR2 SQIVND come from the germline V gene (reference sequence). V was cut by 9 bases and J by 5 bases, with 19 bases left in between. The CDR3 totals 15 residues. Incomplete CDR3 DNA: TGTGCCAGCTCTAAGATAAGTGGGCTGACCGGGGAG. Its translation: CASSKISGLTGE. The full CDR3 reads CASSKISGLTGELFF.

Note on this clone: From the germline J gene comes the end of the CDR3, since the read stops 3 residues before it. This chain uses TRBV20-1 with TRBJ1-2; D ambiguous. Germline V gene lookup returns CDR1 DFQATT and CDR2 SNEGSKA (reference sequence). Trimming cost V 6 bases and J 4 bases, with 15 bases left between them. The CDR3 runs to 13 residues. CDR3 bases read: TGCAGTGCCCCTGGGCAGGAAGCCTATGGC. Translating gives CSAPGQEAYG. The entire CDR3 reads CSAPGQEAYGYTF.

The CDR3 is CASSATSVNYGYTF. CDR3 bases read: TGCGCCAGCAGCGCGACATCAGTTAACTATGGC. This sequence joins TRBV5-1 and TRBJ1-2, with unresolved D. Sequencing ends 3 residues short of the CDR3 end; the germline J gene provides the rest. Trimming removed 4 bases at V and 1 base at J, with 11 bases between. The germline V gene encodes CDR1 SGHRS and CDR2 YFSETQ. This CDR3 spans 14 amino acids.